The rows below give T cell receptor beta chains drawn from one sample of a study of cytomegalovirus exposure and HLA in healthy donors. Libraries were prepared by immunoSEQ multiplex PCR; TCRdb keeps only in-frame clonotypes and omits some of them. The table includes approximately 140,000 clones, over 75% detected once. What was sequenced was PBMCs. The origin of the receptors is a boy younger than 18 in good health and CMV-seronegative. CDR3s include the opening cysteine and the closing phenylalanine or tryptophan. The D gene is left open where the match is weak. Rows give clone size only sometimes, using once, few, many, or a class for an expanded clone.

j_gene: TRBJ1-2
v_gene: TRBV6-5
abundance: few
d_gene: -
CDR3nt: TGTGCCAGCAGTTACTCGTTTTTAGACTATGGCTACACCTTC
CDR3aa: CASSYSFLDYGYTF

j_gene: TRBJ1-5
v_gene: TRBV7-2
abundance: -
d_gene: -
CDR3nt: TGTGCCAGCAGCTTAACCACGGGGAGGGCAGGACAGCCCCAGCATTTT
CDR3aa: CASSLTTGRAGQPQHF

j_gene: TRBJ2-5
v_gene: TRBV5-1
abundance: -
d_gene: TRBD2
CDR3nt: TGCGCCAGCAGCTCGGCTAGCGGGAGGGTAGAGACCCAGTACTTC
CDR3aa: CASSSASGRVETQYF

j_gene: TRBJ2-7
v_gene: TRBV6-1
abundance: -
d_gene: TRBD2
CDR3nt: TGTGCCAGCAGTCGGACTAGCGGGAACTCCTACGAGCAGTACTTC
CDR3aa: CASSRTSGNSYEQYF

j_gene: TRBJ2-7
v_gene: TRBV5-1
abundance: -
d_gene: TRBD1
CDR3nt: TGCGCCAGCAGCTTGGACCCTCCCGAAGACAGGGGGCGGAACGAGCAGTACTTC
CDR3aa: CASSLDPPEDRGRNEQYF

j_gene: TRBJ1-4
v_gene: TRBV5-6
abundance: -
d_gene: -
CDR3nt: TGTGCCAACAGCTTGACAGCAACTAATGAAAAACTGTTTTTT
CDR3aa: CANSLTATNEKLFF

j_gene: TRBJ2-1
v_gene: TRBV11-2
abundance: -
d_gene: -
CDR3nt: TGTGCCAGCAGCTTAGGCGTCTTGACCTACAATGAGCAGTTCTTC
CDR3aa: CASSLGVLTYNEQFF

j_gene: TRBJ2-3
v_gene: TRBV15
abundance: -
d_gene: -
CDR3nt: TGTGCCACCAGCAAAGAGGACGGGGGTTCATACACAGATACGCAGTATTTT
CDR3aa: CATSKEDGGSYTDTQYF

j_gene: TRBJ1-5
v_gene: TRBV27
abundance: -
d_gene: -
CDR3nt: TGTGCCAGCGCCGGGGGGGGCAATCAGCCCCAGCATTTT
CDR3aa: CASAGGGNQPQHF

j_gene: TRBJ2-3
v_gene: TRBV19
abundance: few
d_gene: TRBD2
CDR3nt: TGTGCCAGTAGTACCCCTAGCGGGGAGAGCACAGATACGCAGTATTTT
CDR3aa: CASSTPSGESTDTQYF

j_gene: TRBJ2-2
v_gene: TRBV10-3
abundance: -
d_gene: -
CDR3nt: TGTGCCATCAGTGATGACCCGGGTGGCGGGGAGCTGTTTTTT
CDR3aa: CAISDDPGGGELFF

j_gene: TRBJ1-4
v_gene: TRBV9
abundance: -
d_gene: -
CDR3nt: TGTGCCAGCAGCCCAGGGGCCCTAAATGAAAAACTGTTTTTT
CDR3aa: CASSPGALNEKLFF

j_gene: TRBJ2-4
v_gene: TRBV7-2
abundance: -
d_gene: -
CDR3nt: TGTGCCAGCAGCTTAGAGAGGAGCATTCAGTACTTC
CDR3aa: CASSLERSIQYF

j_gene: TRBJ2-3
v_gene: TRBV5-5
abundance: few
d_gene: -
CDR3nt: TGTGCCAGCAGCCGGGGACTTCCTAGCACAGATACGCAGTATTTT
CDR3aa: CASSRGLPSTDTQYF

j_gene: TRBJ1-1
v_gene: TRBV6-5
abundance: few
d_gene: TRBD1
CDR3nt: TGTGCCAGCAGCCGACAGGGGATGAACACTGAAGCTTTCTTT
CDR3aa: CASSRQGMNTEAFF

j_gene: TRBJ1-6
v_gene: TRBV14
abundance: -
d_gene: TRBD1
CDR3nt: TGTGCCAGCAGCCACAGGACAGGGGTACTTAATTCACCCCTCCACTTT
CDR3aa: CASSHRTGVLNSPLHF

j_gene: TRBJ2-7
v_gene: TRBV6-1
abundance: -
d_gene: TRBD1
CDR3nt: TGTGCCAGCCTTCGACAGGGTGGATGGGACGAGCAGTACTTC
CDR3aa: CASLRQGGWDEQYF

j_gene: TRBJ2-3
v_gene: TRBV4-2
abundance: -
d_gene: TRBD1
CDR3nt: TGTGCCAGCAGCCTCATTGGGGACAGGGGTTCAGATACGCAGTATTTT
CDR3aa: CASSLIGDRGSDTQYF

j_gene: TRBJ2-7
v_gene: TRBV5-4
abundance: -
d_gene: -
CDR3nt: TGTGCCAGCAGCTCCCCTATCTCCTACGAGCAGTACTTC
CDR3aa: CASSSPISYEQYF

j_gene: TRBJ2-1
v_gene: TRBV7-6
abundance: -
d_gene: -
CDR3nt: TGTGCCAGCAGCAAACAAGGGGATGGGCTAGGGGATGAGCAGTTCTTC
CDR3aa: CASSKQGDGLGDEQFF

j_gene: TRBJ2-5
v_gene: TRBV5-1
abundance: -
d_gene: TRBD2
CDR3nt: TGCGCCAGCAGCTCGCCGGGACTAGCGGGAGGGCCGGAGACCCGGTACTTC
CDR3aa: CASSSPGLAGGPETRYF

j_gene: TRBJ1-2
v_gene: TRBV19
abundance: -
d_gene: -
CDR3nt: TGTGCCAGTAGCGGACAGACCTATGGCTACACCTTC
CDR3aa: CASSGQTYGYTF

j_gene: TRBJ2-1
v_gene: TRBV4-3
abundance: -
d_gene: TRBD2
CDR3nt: TGCGCCAGCAGCCAAGACCCGGCTAGCGGGGTTTACAATGAGCAGTTCTTC
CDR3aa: CASSQDPASGVYNEQFF

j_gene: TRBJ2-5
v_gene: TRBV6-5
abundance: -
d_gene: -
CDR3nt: TGTGCCAGCAGCTCAGGGAGGCAAGAGACCCAGTACTTC
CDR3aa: CASSSGRQETQYF

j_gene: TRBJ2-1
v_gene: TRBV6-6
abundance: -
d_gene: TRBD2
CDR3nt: TGTGCCAGCAGTTACATGCTAGCGGGAGGTTTGGGAGAGCAGTTCTTC
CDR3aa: CASSYMLAGGLGEQFF

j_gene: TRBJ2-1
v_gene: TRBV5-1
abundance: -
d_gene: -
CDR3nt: TGCGCCGGCAGCTTGGATCCAGGGCCCCACAATGAGCAGTTCTTC
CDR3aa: CAGSLDPGPHNEQFF

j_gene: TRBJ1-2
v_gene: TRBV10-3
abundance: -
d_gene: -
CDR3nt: TGTGCCATCAGTGAGTTTAGGAATCGGACAGCTGGATTGGTCTATGGCTACACCTTC
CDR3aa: CAISEFRNRTAGLVYGYTF

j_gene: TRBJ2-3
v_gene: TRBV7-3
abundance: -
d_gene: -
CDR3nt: TGTGCCAGCAGCCCGGGGATTTTAGGGGATACGCAGTATTTT
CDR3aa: CASSPGILGDTQYF

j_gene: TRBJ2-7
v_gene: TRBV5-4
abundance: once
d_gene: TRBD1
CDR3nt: TGTGCCAGCAGCTTGAGAGACAGGGTTGACGAGCAGTACTTC
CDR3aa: CASSLRDRVDEQYF

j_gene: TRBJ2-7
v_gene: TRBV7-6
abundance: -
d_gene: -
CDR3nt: TGTGCCAGCAGCTTAGCGGAGGGCAACTACGAGCAGTACTTC
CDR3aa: CASSLAEGNYEQYF

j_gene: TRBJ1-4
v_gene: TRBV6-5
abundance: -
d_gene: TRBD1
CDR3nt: TGTGCCAGCAGTTTGCTCCGGGACAGAACTAATGAAAAACTGTTTTTT
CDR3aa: CASSLLRDRTNEKLFF

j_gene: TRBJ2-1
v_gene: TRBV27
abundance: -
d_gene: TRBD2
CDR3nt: TGTGCCAGCAGCCGCGGGGGGTCGGGACTAGCGGGGGCGGCTGAGCAGTTCTTC
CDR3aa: CASSRGGSGLAGAAEQFF

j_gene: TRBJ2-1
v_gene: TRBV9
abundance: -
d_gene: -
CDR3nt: TGTGCCAGCAGAGGCGGGCCCTACAATGAGCAGTTCTTC
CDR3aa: CASRGGPYNEQFF

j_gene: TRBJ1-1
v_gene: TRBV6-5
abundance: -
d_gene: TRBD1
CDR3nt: TGTGCCAGCAGTCAGCAGGGGGCGAGGACTGAAGCTTTCTTT
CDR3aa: CASSQQGARTEAFF

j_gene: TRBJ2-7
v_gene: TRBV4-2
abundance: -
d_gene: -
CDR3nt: TGTGCCAGCAGCCAAGATCCGGACACCCGCTCTGACGAGCAGTACTTC
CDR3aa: CASSQDPDTRSDEQYF

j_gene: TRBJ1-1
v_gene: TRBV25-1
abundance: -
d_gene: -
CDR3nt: TGTGCCAGCAGTGCAGGATACACTGAAGCTTTCTTT
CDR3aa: CASSAGYTEAFF

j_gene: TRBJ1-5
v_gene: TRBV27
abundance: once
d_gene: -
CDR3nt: TGTGCCAGCAGTTTTACTAATCAGCCCCAGCATTTT
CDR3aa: CASSFTNQPQHF

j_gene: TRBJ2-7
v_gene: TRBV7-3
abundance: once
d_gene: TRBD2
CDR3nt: TGTGCCAGCAGCTTTTCTCTAGCGGGAGTCTTCTACGAGCAGTACTTC
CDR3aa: CASSFSLAGVFYEQYF

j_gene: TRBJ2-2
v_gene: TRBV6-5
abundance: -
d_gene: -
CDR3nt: TGTGCCAGCAGTTACTGGATAGGGGCCGACACCGGGGAGCTGTTTTTT
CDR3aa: CASSYWIGADTGELFF

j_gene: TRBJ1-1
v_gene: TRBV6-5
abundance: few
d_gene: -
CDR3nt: TGTGCCAGCAGTCCGTCGTCACAGGTGAACACTGAAGCTTTCTTT
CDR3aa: CASSPSSQVNTEAFF

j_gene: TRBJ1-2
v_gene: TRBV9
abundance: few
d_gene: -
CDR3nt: TGTGCCAGCAGCGTAGGTACGGGAACCTATGGCTACACCTTC
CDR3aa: CASSVGTGTYGYTF

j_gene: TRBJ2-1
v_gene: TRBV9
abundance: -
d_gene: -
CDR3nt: TGTGCCAGCAGCGGAGAGGATGAGCAGTTCTTC
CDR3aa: CASSGEDEQFF

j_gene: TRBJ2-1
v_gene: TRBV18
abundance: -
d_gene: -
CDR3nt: TGTGCCAGCACTCCGTGGGCCCCAAGCTCCTACAATGAGCAGTTCTTC
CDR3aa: CASTPWAPSSYNEQFF

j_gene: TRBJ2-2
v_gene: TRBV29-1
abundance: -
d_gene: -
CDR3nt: TGCAGCGCTGCGGACTCGACCGGGGAGCTGTTTTTT
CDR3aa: CSAADSTGELFF

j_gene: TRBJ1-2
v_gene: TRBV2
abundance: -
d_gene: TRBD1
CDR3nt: TGTGCCAGCAGTGCTCGGGACAGCTTCTATGGCTACACCTTC
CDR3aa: CASSARDSFYGYTF

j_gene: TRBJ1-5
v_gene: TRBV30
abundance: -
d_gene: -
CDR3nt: TGTGCCTGGAGTGTACGGTCCGGGGTCAATCAGCCCCAGCATTTT
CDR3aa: CAWSVRSGVNQPQHF

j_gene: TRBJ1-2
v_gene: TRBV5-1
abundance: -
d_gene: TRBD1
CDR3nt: TGCGCCAGCAGCCCTGGACAGGGCGATAACTATGGCTACACCTTC
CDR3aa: CASSPGQGDNYGYTF

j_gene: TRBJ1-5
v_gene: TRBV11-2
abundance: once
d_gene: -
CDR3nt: TGTGCCAGCAGCTTAGCAGGTCCCAGTCAGCCCCAGCATTTT
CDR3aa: CASSLAGPSQPQHF

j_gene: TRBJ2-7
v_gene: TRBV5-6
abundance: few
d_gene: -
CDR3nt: TGTGCCAGCAGCTTGGTGGACAGCTCCTACGAGCAGTACTTC
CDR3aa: CASSLVDSSYEQYF

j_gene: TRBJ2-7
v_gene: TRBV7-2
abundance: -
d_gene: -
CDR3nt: TGTGCCAGCAGCTTAGCCCTCCGGGGAGATGAGCAGTACTTC
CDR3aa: CASSLALRGDEQYF

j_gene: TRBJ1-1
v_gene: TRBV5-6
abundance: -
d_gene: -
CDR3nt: TGTGCCAGCAGCTTGGTAACTCGGGGAGGGACTGAAGCTTTCTTT
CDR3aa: CASSLVTRGGTEAFF

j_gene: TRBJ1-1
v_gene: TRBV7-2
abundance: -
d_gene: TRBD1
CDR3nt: TGTGCCAGCAGCTTAGTTGGACAGGGGGCGATGAACACTGAAGCTTTCTTT
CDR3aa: CASSLVGQGAMNTEAFF

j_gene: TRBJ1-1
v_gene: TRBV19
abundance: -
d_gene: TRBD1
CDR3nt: TGTGCCAGTAGGACTAGAACAGGGGTAGACACTGAAGCTTTCTTT
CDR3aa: CASRTRTGVDTEAFF

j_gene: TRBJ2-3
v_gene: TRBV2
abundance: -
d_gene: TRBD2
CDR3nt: TGTGCCAGCAGTGAAGCCGGCGGGGGGGATAGGTTAACAGATACGCAGTATTTT
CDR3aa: CASSEAGGGDRLTDTQYF

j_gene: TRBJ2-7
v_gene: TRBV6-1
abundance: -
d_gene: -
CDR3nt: TGTGCCAGCAGTGAAGAGGGGCAGGGTTTCTACGAGCAGTACTTC
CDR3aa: CASSEEGQGFYEQYF

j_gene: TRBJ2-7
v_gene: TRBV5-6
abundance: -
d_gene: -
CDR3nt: TGTGCCAGCAGCCTTCAAAGGAGCCTCCGCCTTTACGAGCAGTACTTC
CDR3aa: CASSLQRSLRLYEQYF

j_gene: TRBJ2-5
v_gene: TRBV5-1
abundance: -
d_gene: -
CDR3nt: TGCGCCAGCGGGGCAGGGGAAGAGACCCAGTACTTC
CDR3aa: CASGAGEETQYF

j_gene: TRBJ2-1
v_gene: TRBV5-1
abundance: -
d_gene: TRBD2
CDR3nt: TGCGCCAGCAGCTTGGAAGCGGGAGGGGACAATGAGCAGTTCTTC
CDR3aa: CASSLEAGGDNEQFF

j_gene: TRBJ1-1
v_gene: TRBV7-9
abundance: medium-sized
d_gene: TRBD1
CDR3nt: TGTGCCAGCAGCTTATCGACAGGGCCGAACACTGAAGCTTTCTTT
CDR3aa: CASSLSTGPNTEAFF

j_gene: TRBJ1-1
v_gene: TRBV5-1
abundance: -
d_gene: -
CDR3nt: TGCGCCAGCAGCTTGGCCGGACATGACACTGAAGCTTTCTTT
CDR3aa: CASSLAGHDTEAFF